This is a list of T cell receptor beta chains from one sample in a study of T cell responses to AZD1222 COVID-19 vaccine. The protocol was immunoSEQ multiplex PCR, while the TCRdb copy is restricted to in-frame clones and leaves out a portion. In the table there are 130,000 to 150,000 clones, approximately 86% of which are singletons. The material sequenced was peripheral blood, taken 28 days after the second dose of the MenACWY control vaccine. Every receptor here comes from an adult who received the MenACWY meningococcal vaccine as a control. Each CDR3 is given with its conserved first and last residue. The D gene is left open where the match is weak. Expanded clones are given a class, and other clones once, few, many or no size at all.

v_call	d_call	clone_size	j_call	cdr3_aa	cdr3_nt
TRBV4-3	NA	NA	TRBJ1-2	CASSQTGASNYGYTF	TGCGCCAGCAGCCAGACCGGGGCCTCCAACTATGGCTACACCTTC
TRBV12-3/TRBV12-4	NA	NA	TRBJ2-1	CASSLDSPSEQFF	TGTGCCAGCAGTTTAGACAGTCCTTCCGAGCAGTTCTTC
TRBV6-5	NA	NA	TRBJ1-4	CASSQGTTNEKLFF	TGTGCCAGCAGTCAGGGGACGACTAATGAAAAACTGTTTTTT
TRBV7-3	TRBD1	NA	TRBJ1-1	CASSPGGQGKAFF	TGTGCCAGCAGCCCAGGGGGCCAGGGGAAAGCTTTCTTT
TRBV28	NA	NA	TRBJ1-1	CASNSPGAEAFF	TGTGCCAGCAACAGCCCAGGGGCTGAAGCTTTCTTT
TRBV27	TRBD2	NA	TRBJ2-1	CASTLGGRVLNEQFF	TGTGCCAGCACCTTGGGCGGGAGAGTTTTGAATGAGCAGTTCTTC
TRBV18	NA	NA	TRBJ2-7	CASSPSQGYEQYF	TGTGCCAGCTCACCAAGTCAGGGCTACGAGCAGTACTTC
TRBV18	NA	NA	TRBJ1-1	CASSPFGTVEAFF	TGTGCCAGCTCACCCTTCGGGACGGTTGAAGCTTTCTTT
TRBV7-2	NA	NA	TRBJ2-6	CASSLRPGTGANVLTF	TGTGCCAGCAGCTTACGGCCCGGCACTGGGGCCAACGTCCTGACTTTC
TRBV7-2	TRBD1	NA	TRBJ2-4	CASSRPGTGTKNIQYF	TGTGCCAGCAGCCGCCCGGGGACAGGGACCAAAAACATTCAGTACTTC
TRBV5-5	TRBD1	NA	TRBJ2-2	CASSPHLKSGTGRVGELFF	TGTGCCAGCAGCCCGCACCTGAAATCCGGGACAGGGAGGGTCGGGGAGCTGTTTTTT
TRBV7-2	NA	NA	TRBJ2-1	CASSSGRNSYNEQFF	TGTGCCAGCAGCTCCGGGCGGAACTCCTACAATGAGCAGTTCTTC
TRBV28	NA	NA	TRBJ2-7	CASTDSYYEQYF	TGTGCCAGCACGGACAGCTACTACGAGCAGTACTTC
TRBV6-5	NA	NA	TRBJ1-1	CASSIRREAFF	TGTGCCAGCAGTATACGACGGGAAGCTTTCTTT
TRBV29-1	NA	NA	TRBJ2-6	CSVRLDSGANVLTF	TGCAGCGTCAGACTCGACTCTGGGGCCAACGTCCTGACTTTC
TRBV5-1	TRBD2	NA	TRBJ2-2	CASSLVPPSGGGHGELFF	TGCGCCAGCAGCTTGGTACCCCCTAGCGGGGGAGGTCACGGGGAGCTGTTTTTT
TRBV3-1/TRBV3-2	NA	NA	TRBJ2-7	CASSQGTGLQYF	TGTGCCAGCAGCCAGGGTACAGGGCTTCAGTACTTC
TRBV24-1	TRBD1	NA	TRBJ2-7	CATSPRGRDEQYF	TGTGCCACCAGCCCCAGGGGGCGCGACGAGCAGTACTTC
TRBV7-3	NA	NA	TRBJ1-4	CASSLRANEKLFF	TGTGCCAGCAGCTTAAGAGCTAATGAAAAACTGTTTTTT
TRBV11-3	NA	NA	TRBJ1-3	CASSLHGGSGNTIYF	TGTGCCAGCAGCTTGCATGGAGGTTCTGGAAACACCATATATTTT
TRBV7-6	NA	once	TRBJ1-1	CASSAQENTEAFF	TGTGCCAGCAGCGCTCAAGAGAACACTGAAGCTTTCTTT
TRBV2	NA	NA	TRBJ1-6	CASMREINSPLHF	TGTGCCAGCATGCGGGAGATTAATTCACCCCTCCACTTT
TRBV4-1	NA	NA	TRBJ2-7	CASSQAGRGGEQYF	TGCGCCAGCAGCCAAGCGGGCAGGGGAGGCGAGCAGTACTTC
TRBV19	TRBD2	few	TRBJ2-1	CASSMRGGRSSYNEQFF	TGTGCCAGTAGTATGAGGGGCGGGAGGAGCTCCTACAATGAGCAGTTCTTC
TRBV11-3	TRBD1	NA	TRBJ2-2	CASSLGQGFTGELFF	TGTGCCAGCAGCTTGGGACAGGGGTTCACCGGGGAGCTGTTTTTT
TRBV11-3	NA	NA	TRBJ2-1	CASSPRDILIYNEQFF	TGTGCCAGCAGCCCCCGGGACATCCTAATATACAATGAGCAGTTCTTC
TRBV7-8	NA	NA	TRBJ2-1	CASSLELGQTNLDEQFF	TGTGCCAGCAGCTTAGAACTTGGACAGACTAATCTGGATGAGCAGTTCTTC
TRBV10-2	TRBD1	NA	TRBJ2-7	CASTGTASEQYF	TGCGCCAGCACCGGGACAGCAAGCGAGCAGTACTTC
TRBV4-1	TRBD2	NA	TRBJ2-7	CASSEFSGRAIYEQYF	TGCGCCAGCAGCGAATTCTCCGGGAGGGCTATTTACGAGCAGTACTTC
TRBV3-1/TRBV3-2	TRBD2	once	TRBJ2-1	CASSLASGRNYNEQFF	TGTGCCAGCAGCCTGGCTAGCGGGAGGAACTACAATGAGCAGTTCTTC
TRBV20-1	NA	NA	TRBJ1-1	CSAGGTTEAFF	TGCAGTGCTGGGGGCACCACTGAAGCTTTCTTT
TRBV30	NA	NA	TRBJ2-2	CAWSDVAGELFF	TGTGCCTGGAGTGACGTAGCCGGGGAGCTGTTTTTT
TRBV18	NA	NA	TRBJ2-7	CASSPMGPGLSSYEQYF	TGTGCCAGCTCACCAATGGGTCCGGGACTCAGCTCCTACGAGCAGTACTTC
TRBV15	NA	NA	TRBJ1-5	CATSRRDGYNQPQHF	TGTGCCACCAGCAGGAGGGACGGCTACAATCAGCCCCAGCATTTT
TRBV27	NA	NA	TRBJ1-6	CASSPRGTNSPLHF	TGTGCCAGCAGTCCCAGGGGTACCAATTCACCCCTCCACTTT
TRBV11-1	NA	NA	TRBJ1-1	CASSLAARRNTEAFF	TGTGCCAGCAGCTTAGCGGCCAGAAGGAACACTGAAGCTTTCTTT
TRBV9	NA	NA	TRBJ1-1	CASSPRGGEGNTEAFF	TGTGCCAGCAGCCCCCGTGGAGGGGAAGGTAACACTGAAGCTTTCTTT
TRBV27	NA	NA	TRBJ2-7	CASSLDRRAYEQYF	TGTGCCAGCAGTCTAGACAGGAGGGCCTACGAGCAGTACTTC